The next 21 T cell receptor beta chains were all read from a single sample in a study of cytomegalovirus exposure and HLA in healthy donors. Amplification used 60 Vbeta primers and 13 Jbeta primers. Profiled with immunoSEQ multiplex PCR; TCRdb holds only in-frame clones, not every one. The repertoire has approximately 200,000 clones, 75% to 85% of them found once; the top ten carry approximately 1.5%. The sample was PBMCs. The receptor source for this set is a girl under 18 in good health and CMV-seropositive.

This clone has only a few counts. The chain links TRBV19 to TRBJ2-5, with 13 bases lining up with TRBD2. Losses at the gene ends were 10 bases for V and 5 bases for J; bases not matched to a gene: 13. Germline V CDR1 and CDR2: LNHDA, SQIVND (reference sequence). CDR3 length: 16 amino acids. The CDR3 coding sequence is TGTGCCACCACTCAGACTAGCGGGGGGTCGAAGGAGACCCAGTACTTC. Residues: CATTQTSGGSKETQYF.

This chain joins TRBV9 and TRBJ2-7; 12 positions match TRBD2. Trimming took 0 bases from V and 1 from J; bases not matched to a gene: 8. The CDR3 length is 18 residues. The germline V gene has CDR1 SGDLS and CDR2 YYNGEE. The CDR3 region is CASSVGASGGVKSYEQYF. The CDR3 DNA reads as TGTGCCAGCAGCGTAGGAGCTAGCGGGGGGGTAAAATCCTACGAGCAGTACTTC. Full variable domain (outside the CDR3, taken from reference TRBV9 and TRBJ2-7): DSGVTQTPKHLITATGQRVTLRCSPRSGDLSVYWYQQSLDQGLQFLIQYYNGEERAKGNILERFSAQQFPDLHSELNLSSLELGDSALYFCASSVGASGGVKSYEQYFGPGTRLTVT.

The chain links TRBV7-8 to TRBJ2-6; no clear D. V was trimmed by 4 bases and J by 0 bases, leaving 13 bases between them. This CDR3 has 17 amino acids. In germline, CDR1 is SGHVS, CDR2 FQNEAQ. The CDR3, as DNA: TGTGCCAGCAGCTCAACCTCGTTGGCCTCTGGGGCCAACGTCCTGACTTTC. Residues: CASSSTSLASGANVLTF.

V and J are TRBV5-1 and TRBJ2-2; TRBD2 matches at 10 bases. Trimming took 1 base from V and 4 from J; bases not matched to a gene: 1. There are 15 residues in the CDR3. Germline CDR1 is SGHRS and CDR2 is YFSETQ. CDR3 bases: TGCGCCAGCAGCTTGCCTAGCGGGGGCACCGGGGAGCTGTTTTTT. Translation: CASSLPSGGTGELFF.

The chain uses TRBV30 and TRBJ1-4; D is unclear. The V gene lost 4 bases and the J gene lost 7 bases, with 10 bases spanning the gap. This CDR3 region has 12 residues. Looked up from germline, CDR1 is GTSNPN and CDR2 is SVGIG (reference sequence). This CDR3 is CAWTKRGEKLFF. The CDR3 DNA reads TGTGCCTGGACGAAACGGGGTGAAAAACTGTTTTTT.

The chain recombines TRBV18 with TRBJ2-2; 9 nucleotides line up with TRBD1. Germline CDR1 KGHSH, CDR2 LQKENI. The CDR3 has 14 residues. V trimming: 3 bases; J trimming: 5 bases; junction bases outside the gene matches: 1. DNA of the CDR3: TGTGCCAGCTCACCCGGACAGGGGACCGGGGAGCTGTTTTTT. This codes for CASSPGQGTGELFF. The whole variable domain, filled in from reference TRBV18 and TRBJ2-2, reads NAGVMQNPRHLVRRRGQEARLRCSPMKGHSHVYWYRQLPEEGLKFMVYLQKENIIDESGMPKERFSAEFPKEGPSILRIQQVVRGDSAAYFCASSPGQGTGELFFGEGSRLTVL.

This rearrangement joins TRBV6-5 to TRBJ1-1, with no clear D. V lost 5 bases to trimming and J lost 0 bases, with 13 bases between them. The germline V gene encodes CDR1 MNHEY and CDR2 SVGAGI. The CDR3 contains 15 residues. This CDR3 reads CASSALPELNTEAFF. CDR3 coding DNA: TGTGCCAGCAGTGCTCTTCCGGAGTTGAACACTGAAGCTTTCTTT.

V is TRBV5-1 and J is TRBJ2-3, with a weak D call TRBD2 (6 bases). V was shortened by 5 bases and J by 2 bases, with 12 bases between the two germline ends. Germline V gene lookup returns CDR1 SGHRS and CDR2 YFSETQ. CDR3 length: 14 residues. The CDR3 spells CASSGGSLTDTQYF. CDR3 sequence (DNA): TGCGCCAGCAGTGGGGGGTCCCTCACAGATACGCAGTATTTT.

This clone was seen once. CDR3 protein: CASRDPGGQETQYF. CDR3 sequence (DNA): TGTGCCAGCAGGGACCCCGGGGGACAAGAGACCCAGTACTTC. The rearrangement joins TRBV6-1 to TRBJ2-5, with TRBD2 as a possible D gene (6 bases). Trimming stripped 6 bases from V and 2 bases from J, with 13 bases between. Germline assignment: CDR1 MNHNS and CDR2 SASEGT. The CDR3 loop spans 14 amino acids.

This clone was seen once. This rearrangement joins TRBV6-5 to TRBJ2-5; no definite D call. Deletions cut 5 bases from V and 3 bases from J, with 10 bases between. The CDR3 sequence is 13 residues long. Germline CDR1 reads MNHEY; CDR2 reads SVGAGI. The CDR3, as DNA: TGTGCCAGCAGTCTCAACTTGGAAGAGACCCAGTACTTC. Residues: CASSLNLEETQYF.

This clone was detected only a few times. The chain carries TRBV9 and TRBJ1-5; D gene uncertain. CDR1 and CDR2 from the germline V gene are SGDLS and YYNGEE. V was trimmed by 10 bases and J by 8 bases, leaving 10 bases between them. The CDR3 spans 10 residues. CDR3 sequence (DNA): TGTGCCGGGCTCACTGAGCCCCAGCATTTT. The encoded protein is CAGLTEPQHF.

The chain is built from TRBV7-8 and TRBJ2-5; 7 bases are a match to TRBD1. V shed 5 bases and J 2 bases; nucleotides not matched to a gene: 8. The germline gives CDR1 SGHVS, CDR2 FQNEAQ. CDR3 length: 15 amino acids. DNA for the CDR3: TGTGCCAGCAGCAACGACCCGACAGGGCAAGAGACCCAGTACTTC. It is translated as CASSNDPTGQETQYF.

This clone was observed once. V is TRBV19 and J is TRBJ2-7, with 13 bases aligning to TRBD2. The germline V gene encodes CDR1 LNHDA and CDR2 SQIVND (reference sequence). CDR3 length: 15 amino acids. The V and J ends lost 5 bases and 2 bases, in that order; junction bases with no gene match: 3. CDR3 sequence (DNA): TGTGCCAGTAGTCCCGGGACTAGCGGGGCCTACGAGCAGTACTTC. This translates into CASSPGTSGAYEQYF.

The chain joins TRBV5-1 to TRBJ2-3; the D gene is possibly TRBD1 (5 bases). In germline, CDR1 is SGHRS, CDR2 YFSETQ. The CDR3 is 14 residues long. Deletions cut 3 bases from V and 6 bases from J, with 14 bases between. As DNA, the CDR3 is TGCGCCAGCAGCTCGCCTAGGGGCAGTGATACGCAGTATTTT. Its translation is CASSSPRGSDTQYF.

Written as DNA, the CDR3 is TGTGCCAGCAGCGTGGCGGATAATGAAAAACTGTTTTTT. This codes for CASSVADNEKLFF. The rearrangement links TRBV9 to TRBJ1-4; D gene ambiguous. V lost 2 bases to trimming and J lost 4 bases, with 6 bases between them. The CDR3 sequence is 13 residues long. Germline V gene sequence: CDR1 SGDLS, CDR2 YYNGEE.

The V and J genes are TRBV10-1 and TRBJ2-7; no definite D call. The V end was cut by 5 bases, the J end by 0 bases, with 20 bases between. CDR1 is WNHNN and CDR2 is SYGVQD in the germline V gene (reference sequence). This CDR3 region has 17 residues. CDR3 amino acids: CASSFGRLKDSSYEQYF. In nucleotides, the CDR3 is TGCGCCAGCAGTTTCGGTCGACTCAAAGATAGCTCCTACGAGCAGTACTTC.

The chain carries TRBV2 and TRBJ2-4; 7 bases map to TRBD2. Germline CDR1 reads SNHLY; CDR2 reads FYNNEI. The CDR3 is 14 amino acids. Losses at the gene ends were 0 bases for V and 5 bases for J; bases not matched to a gene: 1. In DNA form, the CDR3 reads TGTGCCAGCAGTGAAGCGGGGAGGGAAAACATTCAGTACTTC. Translated: CASSEAGRENIQYF.

The V gene is TRBV14, the J gene TRBJ1-1; TRBD1 aligns across 8 bases. Germline assignment: CDR1 SGHDN and CDR2 FVKESK. This CDR3 region has 14 residues. V shed 4 bases, J shed 4 bases, and the junction held 5 bases outside the gene matches. CDR3: CASSRYTGGTEAFF. DNA of the CDR3: TGTGCCAGCAGCCGGTACACAGGGGGCACTGAAGCTTTCTTT.

With regard to this clone: One junction end does not reproduce the germline sequence, and a read error may be involved. The gene calls are TRBV10-3 and TRBJ1-1; TRBD1 agrees at 7 bases. The CDR3 is 13 residues long. Germline V CDR1 and CDR2: ENHRY, SYGVKD. The DNA for the CDR3 is TGTGCCACCAGTGGGGACAGGAACACTGAAGCTTTCTTT. Translating gives CATSGDRNTEAFF.

This chain connects TRBV2 to TRBJ2-1; TRBD2 matches at 9 bases. The CDR3 sequence is 14 residues long. Germline V gene data show CDR1 as SNHLY and CDR2 as FYNNEI. With V trimmed by 7 bases and J by 3 bases, 4 bases remained unmatched. This chain's CDR3 is CASKGGGGYNEQFF. The CDR3 region has the DNA TGTGCCAGCAAGGGCGGGGGGGGCTACAATGAGCAGTTCTTC.

The J gene is TRBJ1-5, the V gene TRBV6-1; D remains unclear. CDR1 and CDR2 (germline): MNHNS, SASEGT. Trimming left V 8 bases short and J 0 bases short, with 5 bases between. The CDR3 is 12 residues long. The chain's CDR3 is CASCYSNQPQHF. CDR3 bases: TGTGCCAGCTGCTATAGCAATCAGCCCCAGCATTTT.